This TCR beta chain was sequenced during a study of shared clonotypes between healthy human individuals. Study summary: Plates per donor: three CD4 naive, three CD4 memory, two CD8 naive, one CD8 memory.

V was clipped by 3 bases and J by 4 bases, with 16 bases between them. From germline, CDR1 is PRHDT and CDR2 FYEKMQ (reference sequence). The CDR3 runs to 15 residues. Study-wide results and limits: Some naive CD4 clonotypes, around 5%, turned up in common across a few donors. Clonotypes not shared had lower generation probabilities than those common to all four donors. In general, naive subsets displayed greater estimated richness than memory subsets did.

Sequencing used immunoSEQ multiplex PCR; TCRdb keeps in-frame clones, though not all of them. The top ten hold 0.3% to 0.4% of the sample, which has about 2.3 million clones, about 92% seen once. Details on this clone: The target antigen is unknown.

The specimen was naive CD4+ T cells from PBMCs. Stated subset: CD45RA+ positively selected. The chain has TRBV13 and TRBJ2-7; D is perhaps TRBD2 (5 bases). The TCR comes from a man younger than 35 in good health. Some clones in this sample may be carry-over from other donors' samples. The CDR3: CASSFQRGAVYEQYF. CDR3 in DNA: TGTGCCAGCAGCTTCCAGCGAGGAGCGGTATACGAGCAGTACTTC.